This TCR beta chain originates from a study of T cells in severe cutaneous drug reactions. Bulk and single-cell libraries used iRepertoire multiplex PCR with TCR subtype-specific primers. TCRdb reprocessed the multiplex PCR reads, keeping one entry per CDR3 protein, no DNA. Its clone listing holds 2,500 to 3,500 distinct CDR3 sequences. The donors had carbamazepine-induced Stevens-Johnson syndrome or toxic epidermal necrolysis. The sequence was obtained from a human donor with toxic epidermal necrolysis, a severe cutaneous drug reaction. The sequencing sample was made of cells from a skin blister.

The CDR3 sequence: CASSLRLAGGHNEQFF. The chain links TRBV12-3 or TRBV12-4 to TRBJ2-1; TCRdb calls TRBD2, which cannot be checked without DNA. The CDR3 runs 16 residues.